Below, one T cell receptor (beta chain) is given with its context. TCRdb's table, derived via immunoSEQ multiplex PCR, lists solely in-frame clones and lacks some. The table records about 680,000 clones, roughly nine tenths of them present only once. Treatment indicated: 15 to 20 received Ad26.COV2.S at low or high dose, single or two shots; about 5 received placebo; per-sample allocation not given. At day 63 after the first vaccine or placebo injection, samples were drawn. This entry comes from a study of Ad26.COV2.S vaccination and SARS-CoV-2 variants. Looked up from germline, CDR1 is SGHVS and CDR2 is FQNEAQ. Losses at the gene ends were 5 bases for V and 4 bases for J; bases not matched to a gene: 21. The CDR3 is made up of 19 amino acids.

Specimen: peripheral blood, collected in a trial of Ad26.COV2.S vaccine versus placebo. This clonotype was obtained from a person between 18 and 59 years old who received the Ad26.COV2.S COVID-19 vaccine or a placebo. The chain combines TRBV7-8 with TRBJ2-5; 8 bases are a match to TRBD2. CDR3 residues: CASSPLIRRPGGAVETQYF. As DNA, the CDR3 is TGTGCCAGCAGCCCCCTTATCCGCCGTCCGGGGGGGGCGGTAGAGACCCAGTACTTC.